This passage covers 11 T cell receptor beta chains from one sample sequenced in a study of blood T cell repertoires in COVID-19. Method: immunoSEQ multiplex PCR; TCRdb's copy keeps in-frame clones and lacks some. The sample records about 130,000 clones, roughly four fifths being singletons. Material: PBMCs or T cells enriched from blood (not recorded which). Source of these receptors: a man aged 50-60 years who had recovered from COVID-19.

The chain recombines TRBV27 with TRBJ2-7; D perhaps matches TRBD2 (6 bases). From germline, CDR1 is MNHEY and CDR2 SMNVEV (reference sequence). V gave up 3 bases and J gave up 2 bases, with 17 bases separating them. The CDR3 runs 16 residues. The CDR3: CASSLSGGGAPYEQYF. The CDR3 DNA follows: TGTGCCAGCAGTTTGTCCGGGGGTGGGGCGCCCTACGAGCAGTACTTC.

The gene calls are TRBV3-1 (or the pseudogene TRBV3-2) and TRBJ1-5; 9 positions match TRBD1. The ends lost 1 base at V and 10 bases at J; junction bases unmatched: 14. The CDR3 runs to 17 residues. Germline CDR1 is LGHDT and CDR2 is YNNKEL (reference sequence). The chain's CDR3 is CASSQGGPGQGQIPQHF. The CDR3, as DNA: TGTGCCAGCAGCCAAGGGGGACCGGGACAGGGACAAATCCCCCAGCATTTT.

The chain recombines TRBV27 with TRBJ1-1, with D possibly being TRBD1 (5 bases). CDR3 length: 16 residues. Germline assignment: CDR1 MNHEY and CDR2 SMNVEV (reference sequence). Between the trimmed V and J ends, which lost 5 bases and 7 bases, there was a span of 23 bases. CDR3 loop: CASSTLRTLADDEAFF. CDR3 coding DNA: TGTGCCAGCAGTACCCTCCGGACACTAGCCGATGATGAAGCTTTCTTT.

The V gene is TRBV2, the J gene TRBJ1-2; a possible D gene is TRBD1 (5 bases). The V gene's germline CDR1 is SNHLY and CDR2 FYNNEI. The V and J ends lost 4 bases and 11 bases respectively, with 17 bases between them. The CDR3 is 13 amino acids. In nucleotides, the CDR3 is TGTGCCAGCAGTGTGAAAATCGGGGGGAGGTACACCTTC. Its protein product is CASSVKIGGRYTF.

This sequence joins TRBV5-4 and TRBJ2-3, with TRBD1 as a possible D gene (6 bases). The V gene lost 4 bases and the J gene lost 6 bases, with 15 bases spanning the gap. The CDR3 consists of 14 residues. Germline-derived CDR1 and CDR2 are SGHNT and YYREEE (reference sequence). CDR3 sequence reads: CASSRWTVPDTQYF. CDR3 nucleotides: TGTGCCAGCAGCCGTTGGACAGTGCCCGATACGCAGTATTTT.

On this clone: This specimen includes other DNA sequences encoding the same CDR3. V and J are TRBV7-9 and TRBJ1-1; D is unclear. The V and J ends lost 4 bases and 1 base respectively, with 7 bases between them. This CDR3 has 13 amino acids. Germline V CDR1 and CDR2: SEHNR, FQNEAQ (reference sequence). The CDR3 sequence: CASSSQENTEAFF. Written as DNA, the CDR3 is TGTGCCAGCAGCTCTCAGGAGAACACTGAAGCTTTCTTT. Together with reference TRBV7-9 and TRBJ1-1, the CDR3 gives the full variable domain: DTGVSQNPRHKITKRGQNVTFRCDPISEHNRLYWYRQTLGQGPEFLTYFQNEAQLEKSRLLSDRFSAERPKGSFSTLEIQRTEQGDSAMYLCASSSQENTEAFFGQGTRLTVV.

The chain joins TRBV3-1 (or the pseudogene TRBV3-2) to TRBJ1-1; the match to TRBD1 covers 7 bases. Germline V lookup: CDR1 LGHDT, CDR2 YNNKEL (reference sequence). Trimming at V came to 4 bases and at J to 7 bases, leaving 15 bases not matched to a gene. The CDR3 has 16 residues. The chain's CDR3 is CASSLSSTGLGDEAFF. The CDR3 nucleotides read TGTGCCAGCAGCCTTAGCTCGACAGGGTTGGGGGATGAAGCTTTCTTT.

The chain uses TRBV5-4 and TRBJ2-5, with 11 bases that match TRBD1. V lost 4 bases, J lost 5 bases, and 10 bases stayed unmatched. The CDR3 is made up of 16 amino acids. Looked up from germline, CDR1 is SGHNT and CDR2 is YYREEE (reference sequence). CDR3 protein: CASSGGQGGRSETQYF. The CDR3 nucleotides are TGTGCCAGCAGCGGGGGACAGGGGGGACGTAGCGAGACCCAGTACTTC.

In DNA, the CDR3 is TGTGCCAGCAGCTTAGATCGTGGAGGGGGCGGCACTGAAGCTTTCTTT. Translating it yields CASSLDRGGGGTEAFF. The chain links TRBV7-9 to TRBJ1-1, with 7 bases lining up with TRBD1. The CDR3 runs to 16 residues. In germline, CDR1 is SEHNR, CDR2 FQNEAQ (reference sequence). The V and J ends lost 1 base and 4 bases, in that order; junction bases with no gene match: 9.

The rearrangement joins TRBV3-1 (or the pseudogene TRBV3-2) to TRBJ1-4; D is perhaps TRBD1 (5 bases). The CDR3 extends over 15 amino acids. V was clipped by 4 bases and J by 8 bases, with 17 bases between them. Germline CDR1 is LGHDT and CDR2 is YNNKEL (reference sequence). The CDR3, as DNA: TGTGCCAGCAGCCGCTCGGAGCAGGGTTTAGAAAAACTGTTTTTT. Amino acid sequence: CASSRSEQGLEKLFF.

The rearrangement links TRBV5-6 to TRBJ1-2; 9 bases are a match to TRBD1. After removal of 4 bases from V and 1 base from J, the junction contained 5 bases not matched to a gene. The CDR3 runs 15 residues. Germline V gives CDR1 SGHDT, CDR2 YYEEEE. CDR3 region: CASSIDRGDNYGYTF. In DNA form, the CDR3 reads TGTGCCAGCAGCATCGACAGGGGGGATAACTATGGCTACACCTTC. The full variable domain, with the rest looked up from reference TRBV5-6 and TRBJ1-2, is DAGVTQSPTHLIKTRGQQVTLRCSPKSGHDTVSWYQQALGQGPQFIFQYYEEEERQRGNFPDRFSGHQFPNYSSELNVNALLLGDSALYLCASSIDRGDNYGYTFGSGTRLTVV.